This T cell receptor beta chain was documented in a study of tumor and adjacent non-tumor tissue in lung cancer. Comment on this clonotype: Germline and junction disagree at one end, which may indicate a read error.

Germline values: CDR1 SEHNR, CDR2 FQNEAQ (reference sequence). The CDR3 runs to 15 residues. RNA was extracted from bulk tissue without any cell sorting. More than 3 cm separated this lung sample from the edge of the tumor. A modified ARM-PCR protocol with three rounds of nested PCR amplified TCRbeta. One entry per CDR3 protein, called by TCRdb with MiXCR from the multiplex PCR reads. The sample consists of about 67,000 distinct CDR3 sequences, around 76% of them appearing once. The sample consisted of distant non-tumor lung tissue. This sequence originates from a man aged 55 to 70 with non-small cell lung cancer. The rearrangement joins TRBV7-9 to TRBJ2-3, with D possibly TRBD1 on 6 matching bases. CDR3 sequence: CASSPTTQRTDTRYF. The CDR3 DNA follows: TGTGCCAGCAGCCCAACCACACAGAGGACAGATACGCGGTATTTT.